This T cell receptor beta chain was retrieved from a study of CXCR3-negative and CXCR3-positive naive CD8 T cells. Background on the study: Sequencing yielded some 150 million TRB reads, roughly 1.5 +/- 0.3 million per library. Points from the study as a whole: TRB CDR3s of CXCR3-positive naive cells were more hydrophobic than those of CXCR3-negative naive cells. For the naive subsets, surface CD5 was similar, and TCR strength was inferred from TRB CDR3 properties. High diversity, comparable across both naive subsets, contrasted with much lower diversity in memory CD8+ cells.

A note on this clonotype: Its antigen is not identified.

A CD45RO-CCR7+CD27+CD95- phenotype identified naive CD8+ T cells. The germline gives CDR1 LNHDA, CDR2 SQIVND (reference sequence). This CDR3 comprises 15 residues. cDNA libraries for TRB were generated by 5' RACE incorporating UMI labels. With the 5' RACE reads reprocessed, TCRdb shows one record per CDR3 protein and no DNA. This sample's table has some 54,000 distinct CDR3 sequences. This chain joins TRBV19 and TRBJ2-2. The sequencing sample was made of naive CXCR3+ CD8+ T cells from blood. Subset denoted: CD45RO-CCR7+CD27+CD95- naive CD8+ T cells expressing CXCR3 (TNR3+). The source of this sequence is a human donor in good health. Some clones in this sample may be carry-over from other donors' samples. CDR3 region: CASSIGRRETGELFF.